Listed here is a single T cell receptor beta chain. The clone's antigen remains unknown. Base qualities are not recorded, but no much larger clone differs from it by a single base. These data are taken from a study of blood T cell repertoires in COVID-19 (TCRdb year 2020). With regard to the full study: Collaborator samples came from the United States, Italy and Spain and covered acute and convalescent phases of COVID-19. The material from the prospective study consisted of cDNA or gDNA derived from T cells, B-cell-depleted T cells, or PBMCs. Deeply sampled blood TCRbeta repertoires from subjects exposed to, actively infected with, or recovered from COVID-19 were included in the dataset. A freely available public database, intended as a resource for researchers studying the immune response to SARS-CoV-2, is where the repertoires were released. The samples were drawn from two sources: the first 160 participants of the ongoing ImmuneRACE study, and 950 to 1,500 subjects contributed by 6 global collaborators. A de-identified subject ID, COVID-19 status, age in years and sex were almost always included in the sample metadata. Where available, HLA class I and class II types were obtained from metadata supplied by the sample provider rather than from assay-based typing.

TCRbeta CDR3 regions were amplified from genomic DNA using the immunoSEQ Assay, a bias-controlled multiplex PCR. Per the source publication's procedure: The number of nucleated cells in each sample was estimated by amplification of reference gene primers within the assay. To quantify the absolute abundance of each unique TCRbeta CDR3 rearrangement, sequence reads were collapsed and filtered. For each sample, productive Simpson clonality was calculated as the square root of Simpson's diversity index over productive rearrangements. What TCRdb holds here is the immuneACCESS table cut down to in-frame rearrangements. Part of the clones is not present; checked against another copy, under half of the missing clones reflect an unresolved V gene, and the others are unexplained. V, J and clone size are those of that table, while D and trimming were read from the DNA. The sample data list some 190,000 clones, and almost 90% of these were observed just once. The ten largest account for roughly 1.6% of the sample.

V gives up 6 bases and J gives up 4 bases, and the segment between their germline ends measures 12 bases. The germline V gene yields SNHLY for CDR1 and FYNNEI for CDR2. Reading from cysteine to phenylalanine, the CDR3 counts 13 amino acids. The entry retains the CDR3 DNA only, 39 bases that are in frame from base 1. Points the paper makes about the study in general: Clinical and demographic metadata were provided uncurated, with the amount varying by source and participant.

Collaborating institutions collected whole blood in K2EDTA tubes following their own protocols. For TCRbeta analysis, collaborator samples were shipped as frozen whole blood, as isolated PBMCs, or as DNA extracted from either sample type. Rearrangement joined TRBV2 to TRBJ1-1, with no D gene named confidently. Sequencing was done on a sample of peripheral blood. The receptor comes from a young man with active or convalescent COVID-19. In nucleotide form, the sequence is TGTGCCAGCAGGCCCCGCACTTCCACTGAAGCTTTCTTT. This gives the protein CASRPRTSTEAFF.